Listed below are T cell receptor beta chains from one sample, sequenced in a study of T cell responses to AZD1222 COVID-19 vaccine. Assay: immunoSEQ multiplex PCR; the TCRdb copy retains only in-frame clones and omits some. Found here are around 84,000 clones, roughly 90% of them singletons; the top ten hold about 6%. The source was peripheral blood, collected on day 0 of AZD1222 vaccination. The receptors were sampled from an adult in good health. Each CDR3 is given with its conserved first and last residue. A D gene is named only where the DNA matches it firmly. Size is omitted from some rows. Given values are once, few, many or a class for expanded clones.

j_call | d_call | clone_size | v_call | cdr3_nt | cdr3_aa
TRBJ2-1 | . | . | TRBV5-1 | TGCGCCAGCAGACTCCCCAGCTACAATGAGCAGTTCTTC | CASRLPSYNEQFF
TRBJ2-3 | . | . | TRBV24-1 | TGTGCCACCAGTGCAAAAGGGCTAGGAAAGGATACGCAGTATTTT | CATSAKGLGKDTQYF
TRBJ2-1 | TRBD2 | . | TRBV7-8 | TGTGCCAGCACAGGACTAGCGGGAGAGGTGGAGTTCTTC | CASTGLAGEVEFF
TRBJ2-1 | TRBD2 | . | TRBV5-8 | TGTGCCAGCAGCTTTAGCGGGAGGGTCCACAATGAGCAGTTCTTC | CASSFSGRVHNEQFF
TRBJ1-5 | . | . | TRBV5-8 | TGTGCCAGCAGCCTTCATACCGGGACGGATAATCAGCCCCAGCATTTT | CASSLHTGTDNQPQHF
TRBJ2-1 | . | . | TRBV10-3 | TGTGCCATCCAGAGAGCCAGGGGCTCCTACAATGAGCAGTTCTTC | CAIQRARGSYNEQFF
TRBJ1-1 | . | once | TRBV6-5 | TGTGCCAGCAGTTACGGGGCAGGGTGGGGGACTGAAGCTTTCTTT | CASSYGAGWGTEAFF
TRBJ2-7 | . | . | TRBV6-6 | TGTGCCAGCAGTTACTTACCATCCTACGAGCAGTACTTC | CASSYLPSYEQYF
TRBJ2-3 | TRBD2 | . | TRBV18 | TGTGCCAGCTCACTGGGGCGGGAGAGAGATACGCAGTATTTT | CASSLGRERDTQYF
TRBJ2-1 | . | . | TRBV5-1 | TGCGCCAGCAGCTTGGTGCCAGGATATCACAATGAGCAGTTCTTC | CASSLVPGYHNEQFF
TRBJ2-7 | . | . | TRBV7-8 | TGTGCCAGCAGCTTCAGGGTTGCCTACGAGCAGTACTTC | CASSFRVAYEQYF
TRBJ2-7 | . | . | TRBV9 | TGTGCCAGCAGCGTAGATGGACGGCAGGAATTTACGAGGCAGTACTTC | CASSVDGRQEFTRQYF
TRBJ1-5 | TRBD1 | . | TRBV15 | TGTGCCACCAGCAGAGACTCCGGGACAGGGGGTTTTTATCAGCCCCAGCATTTT | CATSRDSGTGGFYQPQHF
TRBJ1-3 | . | . | TRBV18 | TGTGCCAGCTCACCACCGACAGTTGGTGGAAACACCATATATTTT | CASSPPTVGGNTIYF
TRBJ2-3 | . | . | TRBV24-1 | TGTGCCACCAGTGTCCCGGGGCGGGCCGACTCCTGGGCGTTT | CATSVPGRADSWAF
TRBJ2-5 | . | . | TRBV6-5 | TGTGCCAGCAAAGAGAGGGTGGGACCTCGGGAGACCCAGTACTTC | CASKERVGPRETQYF
TRBJ2-7 | TRBD2 | . | TRBV19 | TGTGCCAGTAGTCCTCGGGAGGTAACCTACGAGCAGTACTTC | CASSPREVTYEQYF
TRBJ2-3 | . | . | TRBV24-1 | TGTGCCACCAGTGGCCCACGGCGAGATACGCAGTATTTT | CATSGPRRDTQYF
TRBJ1-2 | . | . | TRBV7-2 | TGTGCCAGCAGCCCATTTGGTGGCTACACCTTC | CASSPFGGYTF
TRBJ2-1 | TRBD1 | . | TRBV11-3 | TGTGCCAGCAGCTTAGATGGAACAGGGGGTAACAATGAGCAGTTCTTC | CASSLDGTGGNNEQFF
TRBJ1-3 | . | few | TRBV19 | TGTGCCAGTAGTCAACCCATCTCTGGAAACACCATATATTTT | CASSQPISGNTIYF
TRBJ2-7 | . | . | TRBV12-3/TRBV12-4 | TGTGCCAGCAACAGGGACGGGGTAGACGAGCAGTACTTC | CASNRDGVDEQYF
TRBJ2-1 | . | . | TRBV27 | TGTGCCAGCAGTCCCACAGGATTTAGCTCCTACAATGAGCAGTTCTTC | CASSPTGFSSYNEQFF
TRBJ2-1 | TRBD2 | . | TRBV27 | TGTGCCAGCAGTTTGGGACTATACAATGAGCAGTTCTTC | CASSLGLYNEQFF
TRBJ1-5 | TRBD1 | . | TRBV6-2/TRBV6-3 | TGTGCCAGCAGTTACTCGAAGGGGGCAGGCCTTAGCAATCAGCCCCAGCATTTT | CASSYSKGAGLSNQPQHF
TRBJ1-5 | . | once | TRBV7-2 | TGTGCCAGCAGCTTAGGGGGGGCTCGCAATCAGCCCCAGCATTTT | CASSLGGARNQPQHF
TRBJ1-4 | . | . | TRBV7-2 | TGTGCCAGCAGCCCCCATACAACTAATGAAAAACTGTTTTTT | CASSPHTTNEKLFF
TRBJ2-7 | . | . | TRBV6-2/TRBV6-3 | TGTGCCAGCAGTTACGTAAACCCCTACGAGCAGTACTTC | CASSYVNPYEQYF
TRBJ1-2 | TRBD1 | . | TRBV12-3/TRBV12-4 | TGTGCCAGCAGCGACAGGGGCTATGGCTACACCTTC | CASSDRGYGYTF
TRBJ2-7 | . | once | TRBV6-5 | TGTGCCAGCAGGCGGGGCAGTAACGACGAGCAGTACTTC | CASRRGSNDEQYF
TRBJ1-1 | . | . | TRBV6-5 | TGTGCCAGCAGTTACAGGCGAAGCATGAACACTGAAGCTTTCTTT | CASSYRRSMNTEAFF
TRBJ2-3 | . | . | TRBV11-3 | TGTGCCAGCAGCTTGGGGGGGGCCAACACAGATACGCAGTATTTT | CASSLGGANTDTQYF
TRBJ1-1 | TRBD1 | . | TRBV19 | TGTGCCAGTAGTATAGTAGGACAGGGGGCGACTGAAGCTTTCTTT | CASSIVGQGATEAFF
TRBJ1-2 | TRBD1 | few | TRBV27 | TGTGCCAGCAGTACAGGGGGCCTTTATGGCTACACCTTC | CASSTGGLYGYTF
TRBJ1-2 | . | . | TRBV6-5 | TGTGCCAGCAGTTACGGACTGACTAACTATGGCTACACCTTC | CASSYGLTNYGYTF
TRBJ1-5 | . | . | TRBV6-2/TRBV6-3 | TGTGCCAGCAGTTTCATGGGGGGCAATCAGCCCCAGCATTTT | CASSFMGGNQPQHF
TRBJ2-6 | . | . | TRBV11-2 | TGTGCCAGCAGCCGTAATAAGGGCTCTGGGGCCAACGTCCTGACTTTC | CASSRNKGSGANVLTF
TRBJ2-5 | . | . | TRBV21-1 | TGTGCCAGCAGCAACTCCGGGACTAGACACCAAGAGACCCAGTACTTC | CASSNSGTRHQETQYF
TRBJ1-2 | TRBD1 | . | TRBV30 | TGTGCCTTACGACAGGGCCCCTCCTTTGGCTACACCTTC | CALRQGPSFGYTF
TRBJ1-5 | . | . | TRBV7-2 | TGTGCCAGCAGCTTAGAACTACGAAAGGTTCAGCCCCAGCATTTT | CASSLELRKVQPQHF
TRBJ1-6 | . | . | TRBV24-1 | TGTGCCACCCAGGTTTCGCTCCCGAGATCCTATAATTCACCCCTCCACTTT | CATQVSLPRSYNSPLHF
TRBJ2-7 | TRBD2 | once | TRBV10-2 | TGCGCCAGCAGACCTACAACGGGAGGAGGCTACGAGCAGTACTTC | CASRPTTGGGYEQYF
TRBJ2-5 | . | . | TRBV19 | TGTGCCAGTAGTATAGGGGGGCACCAAGAGACCCAGTACTTC | CASSIGGHQETQYF
TRBJ2-7 | . | . | TRBV2 | TGTGCCAGCAGTGAAGGACAGATATCCTACGAGCAGTACTTC | CASSEGQISYEQYF
TRBJ2-7 | . | . | TRBV5-1 | TGCGCCAGCAGTAACCGGGGGACGGCCTACGAGCAGTACTTC | CASSNRGTAYEQYF
TRBJ1-4 | . | few | TRBV2 | TGTGCCAGCGGACTCCGGGCCGCCCAGGAAAAACTGTTTTTT | CASGLRAAQEKLFF
TRBJ1-6 | . | once | TRBV10-3 | TGTGCCATCAGTGGTTACCCTCAGGGAGATAATTCACCCCTCCACTTT | CAISGYPQGDNSPLHF
TRBJ2-1 | . | . | TRBV11-2 | TGTGCCAGCAGCTCTCCGGGACCGCTGCAGTTCTTC | CASSSPGPLQFF
TRBJ1-1 | . | . | TRBV19 | TGTGCCAGTAGTATATTGTTGGGGGGGAAGGGCACTGAAGCTTTCTTT | CASSILLGGKGTEAFF
TRBJ2-4 | . | . | TRBV10-2 | TGCGCCAGCGAACCCAGGGCCCGGACCAAAAACATTCAGTACTTC | CASEPRARTKNIQYF
TRBJ1-4 | . | . | TRBV19 | TGTGCCACCCAAACCCTTGGGGGGGCTAATGAAAAACTGTTTTTT | CATQTLGGANEKLFF
TRBJ1-1 | . | . | TRBV27 | TGTGCCAGCAGTCCCCGGTCGGGGGCGCCGGCCACTGAAGCTTTCTTT | CASSPRSGAPATEAFF
TRBJ1-6 | . | . | TRBV5-1 | TGCGCCAGCAGCTTGGGTAATTCACCCCTCCACTTT | CASSLGNSPLHF
TRBJ1-5 | . | . | TRBV5-5 | TGTGCCAGCAGCTTGGCCGGTTCAGAAAATCAGCCCCAGCATTTT | CASSLAGSENQPQHF
TRBJ1-6 | . | . | TRBV23-1 | TGCGCCAGCAGTCAATCGGGAGGCGACCTATATAATTCACCCCTCCACTTT | CASSQSGGDLYNSPLHF